The clone carrying this TCR beta chain has just a few counts. TCRdb re-called the 5' RACE reads through MiXCR, storing one row per CDR3 protein. The top ten clones hold 55% to 70% of a sample with approximately 44,000 distinct CDR3 sequences, roughly an eighth of them seen once. The time point: sample taken at primary tumor resection. Whole RNA obtained from tumor, nontumor lung or frozen PBMC underwent sequencing without sorting. The record originates from a study of spatial heterogeneity in lung cancer. Looking at the study overall: Beta-chain sequences were consistently detected more often than alpha-chain sequences. Every unique TCR and UMI combination, on average, appeared more than ten times in raw reads.

Trimming took 5 bases from V and 1 from J, leaving 15 bases between them. The CDR3 sequence is 15 residues long. CDR1 is SGHRS, CDR2 YFSETQ, per germline. The sample here was PBMCs, taken at surgery. This chain uses TRBV5-1 with TRBJ1-2; D might be TRBD1 (6 bases). This receptor was taken from a male donor with early-stage non-small cell lung cancer. This CDR3 is CASRIGQLSNYGYTF. In DNA, the CDR3 is TGCGCCAGCAGAATCGGACAGCTAAGTAACTATGGCTACACCTTC.